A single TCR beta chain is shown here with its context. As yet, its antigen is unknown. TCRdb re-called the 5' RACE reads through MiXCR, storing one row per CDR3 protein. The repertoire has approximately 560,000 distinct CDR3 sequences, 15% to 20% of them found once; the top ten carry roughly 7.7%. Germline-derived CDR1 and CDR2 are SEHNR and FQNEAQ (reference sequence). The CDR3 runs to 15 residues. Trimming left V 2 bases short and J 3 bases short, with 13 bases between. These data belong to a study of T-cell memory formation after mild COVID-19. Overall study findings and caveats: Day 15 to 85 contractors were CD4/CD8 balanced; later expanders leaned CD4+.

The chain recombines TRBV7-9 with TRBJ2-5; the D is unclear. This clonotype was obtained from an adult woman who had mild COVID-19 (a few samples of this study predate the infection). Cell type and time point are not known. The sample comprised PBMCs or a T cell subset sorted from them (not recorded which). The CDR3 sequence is CASSLSFYSEETQYF. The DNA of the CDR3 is TGTGCCAGCAGCTTAAGCTTTTACAGCGAAGAGACCCAGTACTTC.